One and the same sample provided the 18 T cell receptor beta chains below, sequenced in a study of T-cell memory formation after mild COVID-19. TCRdb re-called the 5' RACE reads with MiXCR, one entry per CDR3 protein. The sample carries hundreds of thousands of distinct CDR3 sequences, 20% to 25% recorded once. The material sequenced was PBMCs or a T cell subset sorted from them (not recorded which). The receptors stem from an adult woman who had mild COVID-19 (a few samples of this study predate the infection). Cell type and time point are not known.

In its sample, this clonotype was seen a few times. In DNA form, the CDR3 reads TGTGCCAGCAGTTCCCAACGCCTGGATACGCAGTATTTT. Amino acids: CASSSQRLDTQYF. This sequence joins TRBV12-3 or TRBV12-4 and TRBJ2-3; D gene unclear. V was trimmed by 4 bases and J by 6 bases, leaving 11 bases between them. CDR3 size: 13 residues.

The J gene is TRBJ2-5, the V gene TRBV12-3 or TRBV12-4; D could derive from TRBD1 or TRBD2 (6 bases each). The ends were cut back, 3 bases at V and 5 bases at J, with 13 bases in the middle. The CDR3 extends over 14 amino acids. DNA for the CDR3: TGTGCCAGCAGTTTCTTGGTAGGGGGGGAGACCCAGTACTTC. It translates to CASSFLVGGETQYF.

The chain recombines TRBV11-2 with TRBJ1-1; D unclear. The V gene's germline CDR1 is SGHAT and CDR2 FQNNGV. This CDR3 is built from 15 residues. V was shortened by 1 base and J by 4 bases, with 13 bases between the two germline ends. This CDR3 is CASSLVGFSPTEAFF. The CDR3 bases are TGTGCCAGCAGCTTAGTCGGGTTTTCTCCCACTGAAGCTTTCTTT.

The sample holds a few counts of this clonotype. This rearrangement joins TRBV2 to TRBJ1-6; D is ambiguous. Trimming took off 4 bases at V and 9 bases at J, with 10 bases between the two ends. This CDR3 comprises 13 residues. The germline V gene has CDR1 SNHLY and CDR2 FYNNEI. CDR3 sequence: CASSGNAASPLHF. The CDR3 coding sequence is TGTGCCAGCAGTGGGAATGCGGCTTCACCCCTCCACTTT.

The rearrangement joins TRBV30 to TRBJ2-7; maybe TRBD2 (5 bases). Trimming stripped 1 base from V and 7 bases from J, with 14 bases between. The CDR3 loop spans 13 amino acids. Germline loops: CDR1 GTSNPN, CDR2 SVGIG (reference sequence). CDR3 region: CAWSGGSGREQYF. DNA of the CDR3: TGTGCCTGGAGTGGCGGGTCAGGCAGGGAGCAGTACTTC.

The chain recombines TRBV7-9 with TRBJ1-1; 7 bases line up with TRBD1. Germline CDR1 is SEHNR and CDR2 is FQNEAQ (reference sequence). The CDR3 spans 15 residues. The J segment lost 1 base and the V segment lost 5 bases, leaving 7 bases of the junction unmatched. CDR3 loop: CASSRDSMENTEAFF. The CDR3 region has the DNA TGTGCCAGCAGCCGGGACAGTATGGAGAACACTGAAGCTTTCTTT.

The chain carries TRBV10-3 and TRBJ2-5; D call uncertain. Trimming cost V 2 bases and J 5 bases, with 9 bases left between them. This CDR3 has 13 amino acids. The germline gives CDR1 ENHRY, CDR2 SYGVKD. The chain's CDR3 is CAISERVGETQYF. The DNA for the CDR3 is TGTGCCATCAGTGAGAGGGTGGGGGAGACCCAGTACTTC.

The chain joins TRBV13 to TRBJ2-7, with 7 bases matching TRBD1. Germline V gene data show CDR1 as PRHDT and CDR2 as FYEKMQ (reference sequence). V dropped 4 bases and J dropped 0; count of bases not matched to a gene: 15. This CDR3 region has 18 residues. CDR3 in amino acids: CASSSEYGSQGVSYEQYF. CDR3 coding DNA: TGTGCCAGCAGCTCTGAATACGGAAGCCAGGGGGTCTCCTACGAGCAGTACTTC.

The sample holds a few counts of this clonotype. The rearrangement joins TRBV7-6 to TRBJ2-5; D not resolved. CDR1 is SGHVS and CDR2 is FNYEAQ in the germline V gene. The CDR3 extends over 17 amino acids. Between the trimmed V and J ends, which lost 1 base and 7 bases, there was a span of 22 bases. The CDR3 loop reads CASSLEGSGRATGTQYF. CDR3 sequence (DNA): TGTGCCAGCAGCTTAGAAGGCTCTGGGCGCGCTACGGGGACCCAGTACTTC.

This clonotype was seen only a few times. The V gene is TRBV12-3 or TRBV12-4, the J gene TRBJ2-7; 9 bases fit TRBD1. This CDR3 spans 13 amino acids. V gave up 4 bases and J gave up 5 bases; unmatched junction bases: 3. CDR3 in amino acids: CASSWTGAHEQYF. The CDR3 coding sequence is TGTGCCAGCAGTTGGACAGGGGCCCACGAGCAGTACTTC.

This clonotype was counted between two and nine times. J is TRBJ2-7 and V is TRBV20-1, with TRBD1 matching 8 bases. V gave up 6 bases and J gave up 2 bases; unmatched junction bases: 12. Germline V gives CDR1 DFQATT, CDR2 SNEGSKA (reference sequence). This CDR3 region has 15 residues. In DNA form, the CDR3 reads TGCAGTGCAAACACCGGGACAGGCCCTACCTACGAGCAGTACTTC. Amino acid sequence: CSANTGTGPTYEQYF.

The chain is built from TRBV19 and TRBJ1-2; maybe TRBD1 (6 bases). The CDR3 extends over 13 amino acids. V lost 8 bases and J lost 6, with 16 bases in between. The germline V gene encodes CDR1 LNHDA and CDR2 SQIVND (reference sequence). The chain's CDR3 is CASSDQGRDGYTF. CDR3 sequence (DNA): TGTGCCAGTTCAGACCAGGGGCGAGATGGCTACACCTTC.

The chain joins TRBV14 to TRBJ2-7; TRBD2 agrees at 13 bases. Germline V lookup: CDR1 SGHDN, CDR2 FVKESK. V dropped 4 bases and J dropped 3; count of bases not matched to a gene: 6. The length of the CDR3 is 16 residues. The CDR3 here is CASSPGTSGNFYEQYF. CDR3 in DNA: TGTGCCAGCAGCCCTGGGACTAGCGGGAACTTCTACGAGCAGTACTTC.

The chain employs TRBV15 and TRBJ1-2; 7 bases align to TRBD1. This CDR3 is 15 amino acids long. CDR1 is LNHNV, CDR2 YYDKDF, per germline (reference sequence). The ends lost 0 bases at V and 6 bases at J; junction bases unmatched: 7. The DNA for the CDR3 is TGTGCCACCAGCAGAGACCTAGACAGGGCCAATGGCTACACCTTC. Protein product: CATSRDLDRANGYTF.

The gene calls are TRBV7-2 and TRBJ2-4, with 14 bases identical to TRBD2. CDR3 length: 16 residues. V lost 0 bases, J lost 6 bases, and 1 base stayed unmatched. From germline, CDR1 is SGHTA and CDR2 FQGNSA. The CDR3 spells CASSLAGTSGGNIQYF. CDR3 nucleotides: TGTGCCAGCAGCTTAGCGGGGACTAGCGGGGGAAACATTCAGTACTTC. Filled out from reference TRBV7-2 and TRBJ2-4, the complete variable domain reads GAGVSQSPSNKVTEKGKDVELRCDPISGHTALYWYRQSLGQGLEFLIYFQGNSAPDKSGLPSDRFSAERTGGSVSTLTIQRTQQEDSAVYLCASSLAGTSGGNIQYFGAGTRLSVL.

The rearrangement links TRBV15 to TRBJ2-3; D is possibly TRBD1 or TRBD2 (6 bases each). Germline CDR1 reads LNHNV; CDR2 reads YYDKDF (reference sequence). The V end lost 1 base, the J end lost 0 bases, and 14 bases lay between the germline ends. This CDR3 is 17 amino acids long. This chain's CDR3 is CATSRGGDIYSTDTQYF. The CDR3 DNA reads TGTGCCACCAGCAGAGGGGGGGACATCTATAGCACAGATACGCAGTATTTT.

There are a few counts of this clonotype. This chain joins TRBV6-2 or TRBV6-3 and TRBJ2-1; either TRBD1 or TRBD2 may fit D (6 bases each). V shed 7 bases and J shed 7 bases, with 14 bases lying between them. Per the germline V gene, CDR1 is MNHEY and CDR2 is SVGEGT. The CDR3 length is 13 residues. The CDR3 DNA reads TGTGCCAGCAAATTGGGGGGCATGAATGAGCAGTTCTTC. This encodes CASKLGGMNEQFF.

This clonotype came up a few times. This chain connects TRBV20-1 to TRBJ2-7; 10 bases match TRBD2. Trimming took 6 bases from V and 2 from J; bases not matched to a gene: 10. The CDR3 contains 15 residues. The germline V gene has CDR1 DFQATT and CDR2 SNEGSKA (reference sequence). In DNA, the CDR3 is TGCAGTGCCCATCACCTAGCGGGGGCAACCTACGAGCAGTACTTC. Amino acid sequence: CSAHHLAGATYEQYF.